A selection of T cell receptor beta chains follows, all from one sample in a study of long-term antiretroviral therapy in people with HIV. Libraries were prepared by immunoSEQ multiplex PCR; TCRdb keeps only in-frame clonotypes and omits some of them. The table records around 26,000 clones, around 80% of them present only once. The sample in question was unsorted PBMCs, obtained 1.2 years after starting antiretroviral therapy. All receptors derive from a woman aged 35 to 49 with HIV. Both conserved end residues are part of each CDR3. The D gene is left open where the match is weak. The size entry is marked missing in some rows and otherwise reads once, few, many or a size class.

d_call | j_call | v_call | clone_size | cdr3_aa | cdr3_nt
NA | TRBJ2-1 | TRBV5-1 | NA | CASSLEGAGLHNEQFF | TGCGCCAGCAGCTTGGAGGGGGCGGGACTCCACAATGAGCAGTTCTTC
NA | TRBJ2-1 | TRBV11-2 | NA | CASVPQGSYNEQFF | TGTGCCAGCGTACCGCAGGGCTCCTACAATGAGCAGTTCTTC
TRBD2 | TRBJ2-7 | TRBV10-3 | once | CAIGGGIAGGGEQYF | TGTGCCATCGGTGGAGGGATAGCGGGAGGGGGCGAGCAGTACTTC
NA | TRBJ2-3 | TRBV5-4 | NA | CASSFSGQSDTQYF | TGTGCCAGCAGCTTTAGCGGACAATCAGATACGCAGTATTTT
NA | TRBJ2-5 | TRBV5-6 | NA | CASSSAYQETQYF | TGTGCCAGCAGCTCTGCCTACCAAGAGACCCAGTACTTC
NA | TRBJ1-1 | TRBV4-1 | NA | CASSPKMGGTEAFF | TGCGCCAGCAGCCCTAAGATGGGGGGCACTGAAGCTTTCTTT
NA | TRBJ1-2 | TRBV6-1 | NA | CASSEGLLGYGYTF | TGTGCCAGCAGTGAAGGTCTCCTGGGGTATGGCTACACCTTC
TRBD1 | TRBJ2-5 | TRBV5-1 | NA | CASSVGTEQETQYF | TGCGCCAGCAGCGTAGGGACAGAACAAGAGACCCAGTACTTC
TRBD1 | TRBJ1-5 | TRBV19 | once | CASVPGQVYNQPQHF | TGTGCCAGCGTCCCGGGACAGGTTTATAATCAGCCCCAGCATTTT
NA | TRBJ2-5 | TRBV4-1 | NA | CASSQDQEAAETQYF | TGCGCCAGCAGCCAAGATCAGGAGGCTGCGGAGACCCAGTACTTC
TRBD1 | TRBJ2-7 | TRBV30 | NA | CAWSAGQGAFYEQYF | TGTGCCTGGAGCGCGGGACAGGGGGCTTTTTACGAGCAGTACTTC
NA | TRBJ1-2 | TRBV9 | few | CASSVAGAYGYTF | TGTGCCAGCAGCGTAGCCGGGGCCTATGGCTACACCTTC
TRBD2 | TRBJ2-7 | TRBV7-9 | once | CASSLSGPAGSEQYF | TGTGCCAGCAGCTTATCGGGTCCAGCGGGATCCGAGCAGTACTTC
NA | TRBJ1-3 | TRBV5-6 | NA | CASSFLTDGNTIYF | TGTGCCAGCAGCTTCCTCACGGACGGAAACACCATATATTTT
NA | TRBJ2-7 | TRBV9 | NA | CASSELVTEQYF | TGTGCCAGCAGCGAACTAGTTACCGAGCAGTACTTC
TRBD2 | TRBJ2-3 | TRBV13 | NA | CASSLLKTSGPPDTQYF | TGTGCCAGCAGCTTACTTAAGACTAGCGGGCCCCCGGATACGCAGTATTTT
TRBD2 | TRBJ2-1 | TRBV29-1 | NA | CSAVELAGYNEQFF | TGCAGCGCCGTCGAACTAGCGGGGTACAATGAGCAGTTCTTC
NA | TRBJ2-2 | TRBV27 | once | CASSLMSGTGELFF | TGTGCCAGCAGTTTAATGAGTGGCACCGGGGAGCTGTTTTTT
TRBD2 | TRBJ2-1 | TRBV6-5 | NA | CASSYKAGGRNEQFF | TGTGCCAGCAGTTACAAAGCGGGAGGGCGCAATGAGCAGTTCTTC
NA | TRBJ1-2 | TRBV5-4 | few | CASGRSGVPSPYGYTF | TGTGCCAGCGGACGGTCAGGCGTCCCCTCACCCTATGGCTACACCTTC
NA | TRBJ2-1 | TRBV19 | NA | CASSILKDGTRYNEQFF | TGTGCCAGTAGTATACTTAAGGACGGGACGAGGTACAATGAGCAGTTCTTC
NA | TRBJ1-1 | TRBV7-8 | NA | CASSLTGGAGGTEAFF | TGTGCCAGCAGCTTGACGGGGGGCGCAGGAGGCACTGAAGCTTTCTTT
TRBD2 | TRBJ2-3 | TRBV7-9 | NA | CASSSRPSGEDTQYF | TGTGCCAGCAGCTCTAGGCCTAGCGGTGAAGATACGCAGTATTTT
NA | TRBJ2-1 | TRBV7-9 | once | CASSLALGQYNEQFF | TGTGCCAGCAGCTTAGCCTTAGGACAATACAATGAGCAGTTCTTC
NA | TRBJ2-7 | TRBV2 | once | CASSAIGGSSYEQYF | TGTGCCAGCAGTGCTATCGGAGGGAGCTCCTACGAGCAGTACTTC
TRBD1 | TRBJ1-5 | TRBV5-6 | once | CASSLEGTESNQPQHF | TGTGCCAGCAGCTTGGAGGGGACAGAAAGCAATCAGCCCCAGCATTTT
TRBD1 | TRBJ2-3 | TRBV7-9 | NA | CASSPGTANTDTQYF | TGTGCCAGCAGCCCCGGGACAGCCAACACAGATACGCAGTATTTT
NA | TRBJ1-5 | TRBV6-6 | NA | CASSYLGNNQPQHF | TGTGCCAGCAGTTACCTAGGGAACAATCAGCCCCAGCATTTT
TRBD1 | TRBJ2-7 | TRBV30 | NA | CAWSGTEKYEQYF | TGTGCCTGGAGCGGGACAGAAAAATACGAGCAGTACTTC
NA | TRBJ2-1 | TRBV11-3 | NA | CASSLSSNNEQFF | TGTGCCAGCAGCTTAAGTTCTAACAATGAGCAGTTCTTC
NA | TRBJ2-5 | TRBV5-4 | NA | CASSLSGEETQYF | TGTGCCAGCAGCTTGTCTGGGGAGGAGACCCAGTACTTC
NA | TRBJ2-1 | TRBV18 | NA | CASSPRANEQFF | TGTGCCAGCTCACCACGGGCTAATGAGCAGTTCTTC
NA | TRBJ1-5 | TRBV6-1 | NA | CASSASDHQPQHF | TGTGCCAGCAGTGCCTCGGACCATCAGCCCCAGCATTTT
NA | TRBJ2-2 | TRBV11-2 | NA | CASSGGGRGPNTGELFF | TGTGCCAGCAGCGGGGGCGGCCGGGGCCCCAACACCGGGGAGCTGTTTTTT
TRBD1 | TRBJ1-2 | TRBV7-9 | NA | CASSSHRLQGEYGYTF | TGTGCCAGCAGCTCGCACAGACTACAGGGGGAGTATGGCTACACCTTC
NA | TRBJ1-5 | TRBV27 | NA | CASSLGPRGQPQHF | TGTGCCAGCAGTTTAGGCCCACGTGGACAGCCCCAGCATTTT
NA | TRBJ1-1 | TRBV10-3 | few | CAISESMNTEAFF | TGTGCCATCAGTGAATCTATGAACACTGAAGCTTTCTTT
NA | TRBJ2-5 | TRBV11-1 | NA | CASSLESPGAGETQYF | TGTGCCAGCAGCTTGGAGAGCCCAGGGGCGGGTGAGACCCAGTACTTC
NA | TRBJ2-1 | TRBV5-6 | NA | CASLEASSYNEQFF | TGTGCCAGCTTGGAGGCTAGCTCCTACAATGAGCAGTTCTTC
TRBD2 | TRBJ2-1 | TRBV6-5 | NA | CASSSTGLAGQFF | TGTGCCAGCAGTAGTACGGGACTAGCGGGTCAGTTCTTC
TRBD1 | TRBJ1-4 | TRBV6-1 | NA | CANRDRGATNEKLFF | TGTGCCAACCGGGACAGGGGAGCAACTAATGAAAAACTGTTTTTT
TRBD1 | TRBJ2-7 | TRBV4-1 | NA | CASSPEQGSSYEQYF | TGCGCCAGCAGCCCAGAACAGGGGAGCTCCTACGAGCAGTACTTC
NA | TRBJ2-1 | TRBV30 | NA | CAWSEGTSYNEQFF | TGTGCCTGGAGTGAGGGGACCTCCTACAATGAGCAGTTCTTC
TRBD1 | TRBJ2-2 | TRBV4-1 | once | CASSQGGTGLNTGELFF | TGCGCCAGCAGCCAAGGCGGGACAGGATTGAACACCGGGGAGCTGTTTTTT
NA | TRBJ2-5 | TRBV10-2 | once | CASSELGRGETQYF | TGCGCCAGCAGTGAGCTGGGACGGGGGGAGACCCAGTACTTC
NA | TRBJ2-3 | TRBV30 | medium-sized | CAWNGGFTPRPSGSTDTQYF | TGTGCCTGGAATGGGGGATTCACGCCTAGACCCAGCGGGAGCACAGATACGCAGTATTTT
NA | TRBJ2-1 | TRBV5-1 | NA | CASSLFGDYEQFF | TGCGCCAGCAGCTTGTTCGGGGACTATGAGCAGTTCTTC